This T cell receptor (beta chain) was documented in a study of shared clonotypes between healthy human individuals. Study information: Three plates were used per donor for CD4 naive, three for CD4 memory, two for CD8 naive and one for CD8 memory.

Splitting of each subset's genomic DNA was done evenly across several immunoSEQ plates. Only in-frame clones appear in the TCRdb table, and some are missing; sequencing was by immunoSEQ multiplex PCR. The sample lists millions of clones; about 92% were seen once. Cells designated naive CD8 were CD45RO-negative and were positively selected for CCR7, with terminally differentiated effector memory CD45RA+ cells excluded. Specimen: naive CD8+ T cells from PBMCs. The receptor was isolated from a man aged 18 to 29 in good health. Some clones in this sample may be carry-over from other donors' samples.

The CDR3: CASSERGEAKNIQYF. Here the CDR3 DNA reads TGTGCCAGTAGTGAAAGAGGGGAAGCCAAAAACATTCAGTACTTC. The chain employs TRBV19 and TRBJ2-4; TRBD1 or TRBD2 may be the D gene (5 bases each). Trimming left V 5 bases short and J 0 bases short, with 11 bases between. The CDR3 sequence is 15 residues long. Germline V lookup: CDR1 LNHDA, CDR2 SQIVND (reference sequence).